This T cell receptor beta chain originates from a study of cytomegalovirus exposure and HLA in healthy donors. The overall study: In an early release, HLA-typed donors contributed 77 million or so unique TCR sequences.

Study findings and constraints: Among donors in an Asian-associated ancestry cluster, a later analysis reportedly found fewer N-insertions than the approximately 670-donor mean.

This clone turned up a few times. Its target is not known. The CDR3 contains 16 residues. Trimming took off 0 bases at V and 4 bases at J, with 12 bases between the two ends. Looked up from germline, CDR1 is LGHNA and CDR2 is YSLEER. PCR was performed using 60 Vbeta and 13 Jbeta primers. Produced via immunoSEQ multiplex PCR; TCRdb's table is partial and in-frame only. Here the sample spans 150,000 to 200,000 clones, around four fifths being singletons. Sequencing was carried out using PBMCs. This TCR came from a female donor in good health and CMV-seronegative. The chain carries TRBV4-3 and TRBJ1-4; D is possibly TRBD1 (5 bases). CDR3 region: CASSQDGRGRNEKLFF. The CDR3 DNA reads TGCGCCAGCAGCCAAGACGGGAGGGGACGTAATGAAAAACTGTTTTTT.